This record concerns one T cell receptor beta chain sequence. Its antigen is currently not known. Per-base qualities were not stored, and no clone one base away is much larger. This specimen belongs to a study of beta chain features in type 1 diabetes (dated by TCRdb to the late 2010s). At the level of the whole study: Mean age, gender distribution, total cell number and subset yield did not differ between patients and healthy donors. A total of 90 million to 130 million sorted cells were examined across all samples, and a strong correlation was observed between cell number per subset and RNA yield. Naive and central memory subsets were obtained from all 30 or so donors, but regulatory and stem cell-like memory subsets were isolated from only 8 patients and roughly eight healthy donors. The study compared TCRB repertoires of sorted circulating CD4+ T cell subsets between recently diagnosed type 1 diabetes patients and matched healthy donors. The paper's findings and limits, for the study overall: Fewer insertions and more nucleotide deletions at VDJ recombination sites were observed in patients with type 1 diabetes, implying thymic rearrangement abnormalities. Type 1 diabetes patients showed a moderate but significant shortening of TCRB CDR3 length in all four CD4+ subsets. HLA sub-analyses involved small numbers of individuals, so any influence of HLA type on TCRB rearrangement remained unresolved. PCR might favor shorter templates, but patient and control samples were amplified and corrected together, so any skew would affect both groups equally. Because cDNA rather than genomic DNA was sequenced, highly expressing activated cells could have been over-represented, although no difference in activation and CD3 levels was found between groups. Naive, central memory and regulatory TCRB repertoires appeared more similar among patients than among healthy donors.

The entire amount of isolated RNA was reverse transcribed using the High Capacity cDNA Reverse Transcription Kit, so the sequenced TCRB transcripts were expressed ones. Naive, central memory and regulatory T cell samples underwent deep immunoSEQ sequencing, averaging about 3.57 million total reads per sample. After sorted cells were lysed in RLT buffer, RNA was extracted with DNase-treated RNeasy Micro or Mini kits, with the choice depending on cell number. To prevent cross-contamination, each cell subset was processed individually, whereas patient and healthy donor samples were processed jointly. The immunoSEQ multiplex PCR was used to amplify TCRB sequences from cDNA, generating 87-bp fragments that spanned the CDR3 region. The amplicons were sequenced using the Illumina HiSeq platform. Concerning the study's data processing: Synthetic template baselines were used to correct PCR bias computationally, reads within Hamming distance 2 were collapsed together, and singletons that could not be merged were discarded. Reads were aligned to IMGT to assign V, D and J genes, CDR3 length, and insertions or deletions at six rearrangement sites. Within each subset, clonotype counts were normalized to sorted cell number, and only after that were true diversity and Gini coefficients computed with the tcR R package. The overlap coefficient, calculated on TCRB nucleotide sequences, was used to measure repertoire sharing. TCRdb obtained this table from immuneACCESS and retained in-frame rearrangements with V and J assigned. These tables miss some clones; where compared with another copy, unresolved V genes account for less than half of the shortfall, and the remainder is unexplained. D and trimming were read from the DNA, whereas the V and J calls and clone size are those reported in that table. The sample table holds around 140,000 clones, of which approximately 10% were seen once. The leading ten clones occupy 0.6% to 0.9% of the sample.

From each donor, a single peripheral blood sample of about 116 mL on average was drawn into heparinised tubes. A BD FACSAria II and a panel including CD45RO, CCR7, CD25, CD127, CD95 and CD27 were used to sort naive, central memory, regulatory and stem cell-like memory CD4+ T cells. All sorted populations exceeded 95% purity. PBMCs were separated immediately by Lymphoprep density gradient centrifugation and were stained directly, without being cultured. So that batch effects would be minimized, each experiment stained and sorted samples in pairs, pairing one healthy donor with one patient. The receptor was derived from a man in his thirties or forties with type 1 diabetes. Sequencing was performed on central memory CD4+ T cells from blood.

This receptor has the CDR3 CASSSIYPGQGNGELFF. The DNA sequence is TGCGCCAGCAGCTCCATCTACCCGGGACAGGGGAACGGGGAGCTGTTTTTT. Here the chain combines TRBV5-1 and TRBJ2-2, with 10 bases in between that match TRBD1. Germline trimming: 3 bases from V, 7 bases from J; junction bases outside gene matches: 12. As encoded in the germline V gene, CDR1 is SGHRS while CDR2 is YFSETQ. The CDR3 goes from the cysteine to the phenylalanine over 17 residues. The kept DNA is CDR3 alone, 51 bases in frame from the first base.